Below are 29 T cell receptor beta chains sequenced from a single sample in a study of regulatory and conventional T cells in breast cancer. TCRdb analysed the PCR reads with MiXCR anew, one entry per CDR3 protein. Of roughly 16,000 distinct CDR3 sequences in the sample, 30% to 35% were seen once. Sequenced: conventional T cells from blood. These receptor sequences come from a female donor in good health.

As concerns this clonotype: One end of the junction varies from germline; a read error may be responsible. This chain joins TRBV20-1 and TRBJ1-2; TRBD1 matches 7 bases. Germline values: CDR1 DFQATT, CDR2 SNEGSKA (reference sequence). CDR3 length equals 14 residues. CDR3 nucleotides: TGCAGTGCTAGAGCTGGCGGGACAGTCTATGGCTGCACCTTC. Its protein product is CSARAGGTVYGCTF.

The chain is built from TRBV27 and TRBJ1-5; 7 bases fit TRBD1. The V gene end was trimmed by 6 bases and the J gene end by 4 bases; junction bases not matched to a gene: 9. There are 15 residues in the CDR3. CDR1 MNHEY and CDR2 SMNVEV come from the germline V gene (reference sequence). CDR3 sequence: CASRQQGLGNQPQHF. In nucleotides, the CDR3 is TGTGCCAGCAGGCAACAGGGGTTAGGAAATCAGCCCCAGCATTTT.

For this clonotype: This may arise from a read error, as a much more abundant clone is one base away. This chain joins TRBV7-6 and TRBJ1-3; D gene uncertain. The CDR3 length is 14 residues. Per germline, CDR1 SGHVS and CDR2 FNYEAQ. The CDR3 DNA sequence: TGTGCCAGCAGCCATGAAAACTCTGGAAACACCATACATTTT. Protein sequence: CASSHENSGNTIHF.

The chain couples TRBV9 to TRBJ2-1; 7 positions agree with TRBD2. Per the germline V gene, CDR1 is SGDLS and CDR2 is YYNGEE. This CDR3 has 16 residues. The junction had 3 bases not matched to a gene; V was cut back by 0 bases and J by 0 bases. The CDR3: CASSVDTSASYNEQFF. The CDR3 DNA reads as TGTGCCAGCAGCGTAGATACTAGCGCCTCCTACAATGAGCAGTTCTTC.

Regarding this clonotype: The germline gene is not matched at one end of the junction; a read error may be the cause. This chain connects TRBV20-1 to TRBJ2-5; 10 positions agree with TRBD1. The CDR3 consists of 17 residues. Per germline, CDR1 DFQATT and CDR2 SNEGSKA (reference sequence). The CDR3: CGARDSGQGGGQETQYF. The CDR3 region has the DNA TGCGGTGCTAGAGATAGTGGACAGGGGGGCGGGCAAGAGACCCAGTACTTC.

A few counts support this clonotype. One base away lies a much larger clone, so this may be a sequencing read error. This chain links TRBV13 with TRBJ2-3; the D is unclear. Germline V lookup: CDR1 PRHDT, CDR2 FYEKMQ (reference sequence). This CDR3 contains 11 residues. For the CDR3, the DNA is TGTGCCAGCAGCTACACCGATACGCGGTATTTT. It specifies CASSYTDTRYF.

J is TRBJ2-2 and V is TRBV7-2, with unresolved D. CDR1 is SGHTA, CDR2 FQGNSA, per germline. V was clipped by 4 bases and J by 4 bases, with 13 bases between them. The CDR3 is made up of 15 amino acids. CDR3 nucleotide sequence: TGTGCCAGCAGCTCAGACCGCGGATTCACCGGGGAGCTGTTTTTT. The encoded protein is CASSSDRGFTGELFF.

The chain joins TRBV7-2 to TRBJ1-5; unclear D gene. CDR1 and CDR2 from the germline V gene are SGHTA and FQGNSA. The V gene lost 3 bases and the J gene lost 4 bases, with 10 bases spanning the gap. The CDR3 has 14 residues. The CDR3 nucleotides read TGTGCCAGCAGCTTTAAATCCAGGAATCAGCCCCAGCATTTT. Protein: CASSFKSRNQPQHF.

CDR3 nucleotides: TGTGCCAGCGTGAGGGGAAGCTCCTACGAGCAGTACTTC. Residues: CASVRGSSYEQYF. This chain joins TRBV2 and TRBJ2-7; either TRBD1 or TRBD2 may supply D (5 bases each). V lost 8 bases and J 0 bases, leaving 11 bases between the germline ends. This CDR3 has 13 residues. Germline lookup yields CDR1 SNHLY and CDR2 FYNNEI.

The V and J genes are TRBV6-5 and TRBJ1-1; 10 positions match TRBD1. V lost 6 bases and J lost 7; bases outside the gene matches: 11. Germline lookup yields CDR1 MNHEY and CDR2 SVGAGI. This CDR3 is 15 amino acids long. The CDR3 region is CASSRPGTGAVEAFF. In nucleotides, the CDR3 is TGTGCCAGCAGCCGCCCGGGGACAGGGGCCGTTGAAGCTTTCTTT.

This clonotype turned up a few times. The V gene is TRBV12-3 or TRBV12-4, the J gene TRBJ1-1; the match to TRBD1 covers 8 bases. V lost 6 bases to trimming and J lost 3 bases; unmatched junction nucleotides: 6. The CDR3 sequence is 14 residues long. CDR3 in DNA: TGTGCCAGCAGGTGGACAGGGATGGACACTGAAGCTTTCTTT. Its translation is CASRWTGMDTEAFF.

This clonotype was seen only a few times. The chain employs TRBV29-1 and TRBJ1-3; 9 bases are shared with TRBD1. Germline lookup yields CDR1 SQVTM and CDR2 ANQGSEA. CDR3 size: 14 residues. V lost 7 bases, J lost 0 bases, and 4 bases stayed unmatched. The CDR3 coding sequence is TGCAGCGCCGGGACAGGGCCCTCTGGAAACACCATATATTTT. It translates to CSAGTGPSGNTIYF.

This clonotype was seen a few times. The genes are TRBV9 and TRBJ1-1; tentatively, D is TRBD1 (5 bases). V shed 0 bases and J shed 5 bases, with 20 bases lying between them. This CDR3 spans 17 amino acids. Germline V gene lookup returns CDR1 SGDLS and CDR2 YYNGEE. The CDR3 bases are TGTGCCAGCAGCGTAGGTTTGGGGGGACGGGGGGAAACTGAAGCTTTCTTT. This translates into CASSVGLGGRGETEAFF.

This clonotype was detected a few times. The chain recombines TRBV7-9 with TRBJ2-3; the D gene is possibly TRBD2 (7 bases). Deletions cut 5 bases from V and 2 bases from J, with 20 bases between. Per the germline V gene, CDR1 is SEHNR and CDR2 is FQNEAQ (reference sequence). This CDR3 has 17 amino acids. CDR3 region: CASSLGPGGPTTDTQYF. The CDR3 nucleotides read TGTGCCAGCAGCCTTGGTCCGGGGGGCCCCACCACAGATACGCAGTATTTT.

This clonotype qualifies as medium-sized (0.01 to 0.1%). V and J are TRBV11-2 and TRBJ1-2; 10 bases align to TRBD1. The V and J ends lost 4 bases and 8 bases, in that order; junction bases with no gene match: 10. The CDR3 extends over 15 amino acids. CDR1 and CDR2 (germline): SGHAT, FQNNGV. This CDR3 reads CASSSRQGAIWGYTF. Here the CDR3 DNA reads TGTGCCAGCAGCTCCCGACAGGGGGCCATCTGGGGCTACACCTTC.

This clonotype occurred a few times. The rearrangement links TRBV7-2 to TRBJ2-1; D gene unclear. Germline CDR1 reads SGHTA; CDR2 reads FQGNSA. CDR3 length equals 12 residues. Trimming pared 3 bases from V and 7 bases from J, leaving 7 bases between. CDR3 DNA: TGTGCCAGCAGCTTTCTAGGGAATGAGCAGTTCTTC. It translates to CASSFLGNEQFF.

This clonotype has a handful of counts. This CDR3 is CASSSQGQGSFEQYF. CDR3 in DNA: TGTGCCAGCAGCTCCCAGGGACAGGGCTCGTTCGAGCAGTACTTC. The chain links TRBV7-9 to TRBJ2-7, with TRBD1 identical over 9 bases. V lost 4 bases to trimming and J lost 6 bases; unmatched junction nucleotides: 10. CDR1 SEHNR and CDR2 FQNEAQ come from the germline V gene (reference sequence). The CDR3 contains 15 residues.

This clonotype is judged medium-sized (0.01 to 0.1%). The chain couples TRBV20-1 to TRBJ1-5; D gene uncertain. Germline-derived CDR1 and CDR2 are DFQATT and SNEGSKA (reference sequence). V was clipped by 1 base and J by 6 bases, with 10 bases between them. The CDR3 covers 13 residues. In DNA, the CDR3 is TGCAGTGCTAGAGTCCCTGGCGGTCAGCCCCAGCATTTT. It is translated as CSARVPGGQPQHF.

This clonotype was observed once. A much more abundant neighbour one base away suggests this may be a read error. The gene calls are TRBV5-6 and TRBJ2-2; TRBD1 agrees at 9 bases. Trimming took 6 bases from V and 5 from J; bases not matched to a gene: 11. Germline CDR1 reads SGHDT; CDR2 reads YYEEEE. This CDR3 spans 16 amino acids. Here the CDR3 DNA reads TGTGCCAGCATCTTACAGGGGGCGAGGGTGACCGGGGAGCTGTTTTTT. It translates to CASILQGARVTGELFF.

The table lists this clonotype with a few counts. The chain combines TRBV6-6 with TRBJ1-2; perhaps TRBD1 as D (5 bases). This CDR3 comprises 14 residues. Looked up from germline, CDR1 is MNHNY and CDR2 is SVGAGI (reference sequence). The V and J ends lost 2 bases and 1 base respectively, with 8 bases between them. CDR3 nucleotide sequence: TGTGCCAGCAGTTACGAGGGGATTAACTATGGCTACACCTTC. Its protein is CASSYEGINYGYTF.

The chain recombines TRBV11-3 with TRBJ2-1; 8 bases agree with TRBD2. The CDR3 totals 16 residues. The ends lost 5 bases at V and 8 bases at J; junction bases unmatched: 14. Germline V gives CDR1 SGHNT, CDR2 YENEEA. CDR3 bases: TGTGCCAGCAGCCCGGTGTGGGCTAGCGGGCCCGATGAGCAGTTCTTC. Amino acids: CASSPVWASGPDEQFF.

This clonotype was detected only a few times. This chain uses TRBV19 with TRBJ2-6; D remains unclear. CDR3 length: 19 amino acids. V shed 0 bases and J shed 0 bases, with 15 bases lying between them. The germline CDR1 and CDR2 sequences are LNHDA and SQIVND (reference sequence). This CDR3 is CASSIDHQAQISGANVLTF. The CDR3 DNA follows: TGTGCCAGTAGTATAGATCACCAGGCCCAGATCTCTGGGGCCAACGTCCTGACTTTC. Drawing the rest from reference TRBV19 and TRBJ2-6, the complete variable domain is DGGITQSPKYLFRKEGQNVTLSCEQNLNHDAMYWYRQDPGQGLRLIYYSQIVNDFQKGDIAEGYSVSREKKESFPLTVTSAQKNPTAFYLCASSIDHQAQISGANVLTFGAGSRLTVL.

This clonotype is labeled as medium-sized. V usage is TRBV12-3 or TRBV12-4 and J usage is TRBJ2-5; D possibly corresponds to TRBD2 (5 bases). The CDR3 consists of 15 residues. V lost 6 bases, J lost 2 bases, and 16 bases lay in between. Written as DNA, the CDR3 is TGTGCCAGCAGGCGGGCTTGGAGCGAACAAGAGACCCAGTACTTC. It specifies CASRRAWSEQETQYF.

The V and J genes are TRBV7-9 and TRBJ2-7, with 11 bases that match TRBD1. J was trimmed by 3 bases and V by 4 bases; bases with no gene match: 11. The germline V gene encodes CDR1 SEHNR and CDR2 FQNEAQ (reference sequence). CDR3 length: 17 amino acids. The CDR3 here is CASSSRSPGQGVYEQYF. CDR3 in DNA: TGTGCCAGCAGCTCTCGATCTCCGGGACAGGGGGTCTACGAGCAGTACTTC.

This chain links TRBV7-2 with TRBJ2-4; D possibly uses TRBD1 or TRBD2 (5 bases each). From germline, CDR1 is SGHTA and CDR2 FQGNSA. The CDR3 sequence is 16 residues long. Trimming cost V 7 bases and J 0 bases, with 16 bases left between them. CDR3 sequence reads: CASNVGTTIAKNIQYF. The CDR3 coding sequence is TGTGCCAGCAACGTCGGGACCACAATAGCCAAAAACATTCAGTACTTC.

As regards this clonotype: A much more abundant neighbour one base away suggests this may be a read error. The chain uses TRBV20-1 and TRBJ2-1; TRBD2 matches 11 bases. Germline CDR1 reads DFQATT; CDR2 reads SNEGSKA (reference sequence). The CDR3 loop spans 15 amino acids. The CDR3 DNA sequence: TGCAGTGCTCCCACTAGCGGGGGATTCTACAATGAGCAGTCCTTC. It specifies CSAPTSGGFYNEQSF.

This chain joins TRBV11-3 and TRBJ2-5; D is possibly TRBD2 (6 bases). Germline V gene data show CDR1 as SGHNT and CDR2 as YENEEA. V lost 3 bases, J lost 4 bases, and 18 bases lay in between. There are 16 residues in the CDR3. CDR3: CASSFPITGLRETQYF. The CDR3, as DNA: TGTGCCAGCAGCTTTCCAATAACGGGACTCCGAGAGACCCAGTACTTC.

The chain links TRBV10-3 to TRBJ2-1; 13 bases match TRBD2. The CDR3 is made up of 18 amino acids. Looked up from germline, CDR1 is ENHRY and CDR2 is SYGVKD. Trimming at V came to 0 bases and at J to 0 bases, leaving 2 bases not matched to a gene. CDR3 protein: CAISESRTSGSSYNEQFF. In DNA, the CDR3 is TGTGCCATCAGTGAGTCGAGGACTAGCGGGAGCTCCTACAATGAGCAGTTCTTC.

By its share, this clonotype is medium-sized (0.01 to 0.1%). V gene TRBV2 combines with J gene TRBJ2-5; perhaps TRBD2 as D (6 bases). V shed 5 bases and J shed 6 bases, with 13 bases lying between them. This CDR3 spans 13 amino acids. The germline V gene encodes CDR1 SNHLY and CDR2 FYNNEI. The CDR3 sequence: CASSLEGMQTQYF. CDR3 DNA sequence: TGTGCCAGCAGTTTGGAGGGGATGCAGACCCAGTACTTC.